The entry that follows covers one TCR beta chain sequence. No antigen is known for it. CDR1 MDHEN and CDR2 SYDVKM come from the germline V gene. The CDR3 is 14 amino acids. Losses at the gene ends were 3 bases for V and 4 bases for J; bases not matched to a gene: 3. These data originate in a study of cytomegalovirus exposure and HLA in healthy donors. General observations from the study: A few of the chains that were CMV-associated were confirmed in vitro to be specific for CMV antigens.

60 Vbeta and 13 Jbeta primers were used in PCR. Clones were sequenced by immunoSEQ multiplex PCR, and TCRdb holds only the in-frame ones, with some missing. The sample contains around 130,000 clones, about 73% of which appear only once. The receptor was isolated from a human donor in good health. This chain links TRBV28 with TRBJ1-2, with TRBD1 matching 9 bases. Sequencing was carried out using PBMCs. The CDR3 is CASSLSGQGYGYTF. For the CDR3, the DNA is TGTGCCAGCAGTTTGTCGGGACAGGGCTATGGCTACACCTTC.